The sequence of this TCR beta chain was determined in a study of patients and donors after allogeneic stem cell transplantation. The sample holds many counts of this clonotype. The CDR3 has 15 amino acids. Germline CDR1 and CDR2: SEHNR and FQNEAQ (reference sequence). Germline trimming cut 5 bases from V and 6 bases from J; bases unmatched to any gene: 5. TCRdb passed the RT-PCR reads through MiXCR, listing each CDR3 protein once. The sample yields 15,000 to 20,000 distinct CDR3 sequences, less than 5% seen once. The sample consisted of blood, either unsorted or a sorted T cell fraction (not recorded which). V gene TRBV7-9 combines with J gene TRBJ2-1; TRBD2 aligns across 12 bases. The clonotype originates from a human donor who was either an allogeneic HSCT recipient or a stem cell or donor lymphocyte infusion donor (not recorded which). It is not recorded whose cells these are; they may come from a transplant donor. CDR3 DNA: TGTGCCAGCAGCCGAAGACTAGCGGGAGTCAATGAGCAGTTCTTC. Residues: CASSRRLAGVNEQFF.